The 16 T cell receptor beta chains below were found in one sample sequenced in a study of blood T cell repertoires in COVID-19. Method: immunoSEQ multiplex PCR; TCRdb's copy keeps in-frame clones and lacks some. The sample lists approximately 280,000 clones, around 83% occurring once. The sequencing input was PBMCs or T cells enriched from blood (not recorded which). The receptor source for this set is a man aged 35-49 years who had been exposed to COVID-19.

The CDR3 nucleotides read TGCGCCAGCAGCCAAGAGGATCAGCGGGAGGTCAAGACCCAGTACTTC. Residues: CASSQEDQREVKTQYF. The chain has TRBV4-1 and TRBJ2-5; 9 nucleotides align to TRBD2. The junction had 8 bases not matched to a gene; V was cut back by 0 bases and J by 6 bases. Germline CDR1 MGHRA, CDR2 YSYEKL. CDR3 length equals 16 residues.

This rearrangement joins TRBV5-6 to TRBJ2-7, with 8 nucleotides matching TRBD1. Per the germline V gene, CDR1 is SGHDT and CDR2 is YYEEEE. V lost 1 base and J lost 4; bases outside the gene matches: 7. The CDR3 is made up of 15 amino acids. This CDR3 is CASSLLGTGRYEQYF. The DNA of the CDR3 is TGTGCCAGCAGCTTGCTAGGGACAGGTCGTTACGAGCAGTACTTC.

The CDR3 loop is CASSPMGTGLGTEAFF. DNA of the CDR3: TGTGCCAGCAGCCCCATGGGGACAGGGTTGGGCACTGAAGCTTTCTTT. The genes are TRBV5-4 and TRBJ1-1; TRBD1 agrees at 9 bases. The CDR3 covers 16 residues. V was clipped by 4 bases and J by 4 bases; unmatched bases: 11. Germline V lookup: CDR1 SGHNT, CDR2 YYREEE (reference sequence).

This chain joins TRBV19 and TRBJ2-2, with TRBD2 matching 15 bases. Looked up from germline, CDR1 is LNHDA and CDR2 is SQIVND (reference sequence). Losses at the gene ends were 8 bases for V and 8 bases for J; bases not matched to a gene: 15. This CDR3 has 18 residues. CDR3: CASRKGLAGGKVGGELFF. In nucleotides, the CDR3 is TGTGCCAGTCGCAAGGGACTAGCGGGAGGCAAGGTTGGGGGGGAGCTGTTTTTT. Full variable domain (remainder filled in from reference TRBV19 and TRBJ2-2): DGGITQSPKYLFRKEGQNVTLSCEQNLNHDAMYWYRQDPGQGLRLIYYSQIVNDFQKGDIAEGYSVSREKKESFPLTVTSAQKNPTAFYLCASRKGLAGGKVGGELFFGEGSRLTVL.

The CDR3 region is CATSVKGSGNEQYF. The DNA of the CDR3 is TGTGCCACCAGTGTAAAGGGTTCGGGAAACGAGCAGTACTTC. The chain couples TRBV24-1 to TRBJ2-7; D is possibly TRBD2 (5 bases). Trimming took off 5 bases at V and 5 bases at J, with 15 bases between the two ends. Germline assignment: CDR1 KGHDR and CDR2 SFDVKD. This CDR3 is built from 14 residues.

The J gene is TRBJ2-4, the V gene TRBV6-5; 12 nucleotides match TRBD2. With 7 bases clipped from V and 6 bases from J, the junction kept 4 bases outside the gene matches. CDR1 is MNHEY and CDR2 is SVGAGI in the germline V gene. This CDR3 is 14 amino acids long. CDR3 in amino acids: CASTKTSGGNIQYF. CDR3 bases: TGTGCCAGCACCAAGACTAGCGGGGGAAACATTCAGTACTTC.

The chain employs TRBV6-5 and TRBJ2-3; D is uncertain. The germline gives CDR1 MNHEY, CDR2 SVGAGI. This CDR3 region has 12 residues. The V gene lost 9 bases and the J gene lost 2 bases, with 9 bases spanning the gap. CDR3 protein: CASVGVTDTQYF. The CDR3 region has the DNA TGTGCCAGTGTAGGAGTCACAGATACGCAGTATTTT.

The chain recombines TRBV19 with TRBJ1-3; D gene unclear. This CDR3 contains 19 residues. Germline V gene data show CDR1 as LNHDA and CDR2 as SQIVND (reference sequence). V was trimmed by 9 bases and J by 0 bases, leaving 27 bases between them. The CDR3 sequence is CARVPGGIALRSSGNTIYF. The CDR3 region has the DNA TGTGCCAGAGTCCCGGGTGGCATTGCCCTGCGGAGCTCTGGAAACACCATATATTTT.

The V call is TRBV30, the J call TRBJ2-1; 9 bases agree with TRBD2. J gave up 5 bases and V 0 bases, and 8 bases lay outside the gene matches. The CDR3 is made up of 16 amino acids. Germline-derived CDR1 and CDR2 are GTSNPN and SVGIG (reference sequence). CDR3 nucleotides: TGTGCCTGGAGTGTAGGGACGGGACTAGCAAACAATGAGCAGTTCTTC. Its protein product is CAWSVGTGLANNEQFF. The variable domain in full, with the rest retrieved from reference TRBV30 and TRBJ2-1, is SQTIHQWPATLVQPVGSPLSLECTVEGTSNPNLYWYRQAAGRGLQLLFYSVGIGQISSEVPQNLSASRPQDRQFILSSKKLLLSDSGFYLCAWSVGTGLANNEQFFGPGTRLTVL.

This clone came up a few times. The J gene is TRBJ2-3, the V gene TRBV5-1; D uncertain. Germline-derived CDR1 and CDR2 are SGHRS and YFSETQ. V shed 0 bases and J shed 2 bases, with 4 bases lying between them. The CDR3 length is 13 residues. The CDR3 nucleotides read TGCGCCAGCAGCTTGGGGCTCACAGATACGCAGTATTTT. Translated, it gives CASSLGLTDTQYF.

V is TRBV5-1 and J is TRBJ1-2; weak D call: TRBD1 (6 bases). V shed 4 bases and J shed 7 bases, with 17 bases lying between them. CDR1 and CDR2 from the germline V gene are SGHRS and YFSETQ. The CDR3 has 14 amino acids. CDR3 sequence reads: CASSTPQGRGGYTF. The CDR3 nucleotides are TGCGCCAGCAGCACGCCACAGGGAAGAGGTGGCTACACCTTC.

This clone appeared once. This chain connects TRBV7-9 to TRBJ2-3; TRBD2 matches at 7 bases. The CDR3 loop spans 14 amino acids. V trimming: 5 bases; J trimming: 4 bases; junction bases outside the gene matches: 6. Germline V CDR1 and CDR2: SEHNR, FQNEAQ (reference sequence). Here the CDR3 DNA reads TGTGCCAGCAGCGTCGCGGGAGTGGCAGATACGCAGTATTTT. This codes for CASSVAGVADTQYF.

The rearrangement joins TRBV11-3 to TRBJ2-1, with D possibly being TRBD2 (7 bases). CDR1 is SGHNT, CDR2 YENEEA, per germline. V lost 0 bases and J 7 bases, leaving 19 bases between the germline ends. This CDR3 is 17 amino acids long. This CDR3 reads CASSLDALGGRRNEQFF. The CDR3 DNA is TGTGCCAGCAGCTTAGATGCTTTGGGGGGGCGCCGGAATGAGCAGTTCTTC.

V usage is TRBV19 and J usage is TRBJ1-2, with TRBD1 as a possible D gene (5 bases). CDR1 is LNHDA and CDR2 is SQIVND in the germline V gene (reference sequence). Trimming took off 8 bases at V and 5 bases at J, with 18 bases between the two ends. This CDR3 spans 14 amino acids. Here the CDR3 DNA reads TGTGCCAGTTATGACTTGGGGGGTGGTTATGGCTACACCTTC. Translating it yields CASYDLGGGYGYTF. The full variable domain, rest sourced from reference TRBV19 and TRBJ1-2, is DGGITQSPKYLFRKEGQNVTLSCEQNLNHDAMYWYRQDPGQGLRLIYYSQIVNDFQKGDIAEGYSVSREKKESFPLTVTSAQKNPTAFYLCASYDLGGGYGYTFGSGTRLTVV.

The chain employs TRBV4-1 and TRBJ1-4, with 11 bases fitting TRBD1. CDR1 and CDR2 from the germline V gene are MGHRA and YSYEKL. CDR3 length equals 16 residues. The V gene end was trimmed by 4 bases and the J gene end by 2 bases; junction bases not matched to a gene: 3. As DNA, the CDR3 is TGCGCCAGCAGCCGGGACAGGGGGTCTACTAATGAAAAACTGTTTTTT. Translation gives CASSRDRGSTNEKLFF.

This clone was recorded a few times. V is TRBV7-9 and J is TRBJ2-7; 10 positions match TRBD1. The CDR3 has 11 amino acids. CDR1 and CDR2 from the germline V gene are SEHNR and FQNEAQ (reference sequence). Losses at the gene ends were 11 bases for V and 3 bases for J; bases not matched to a gene: 1. The CDR3 DNA reads as TGTGCCGGACAGGGGGTCTACGAGCAGTACTTC. Its translation: CAGQGVYEQYF.